The 8 T cell receptor beta chains below come from one sample, sequenced in a study of T cells in narcolepsy. Some clones are missing from TCRdb's copy, which holds only in-frame ones; the method was immunoSEQ multiplex PCR. The sample records tens of thousands of clones, approximately 77% being singletons. The sample consisted of memory (CD45RA-) CD4+ T cells from blood. These receptors originate from a human donor in good health.

The chain links TRBV19 to TRBJ2-3; 9 bases match TRBD1. Germline CDR1 LNHDA, CDR2 SQIVND (reference sequence). The CDR3 consists of 16 residues. V shed 2 bases, J shed 3 bases, and the junction held 6 bases outside the gene matches. In nucleotides, the CDR3 is TGTGCCAGTAGTATATCGACAGGGGGTGGGACAGATACGCAGTATTTT. Translated, it gives CASSISTGGGTDTQYF.

This rearrangement joins TRBV18 to TRBJ2-7, with a tentative D call TRBD1 (6 bases). In germline, CDR1 is KGHSH, CDR2 LQKENI. V was shortened by 2 bases and J by 4 bases, with 12 bases between the two germline ends. This CDR3 spans 14 amino acids. CDR3 sequence reads: CASSPGGDYYEQYF. Written as DNA, the CDR3 is TGTGCCAGCTCACCAGGGGGCGATTATTACGAGCAGTACTTC.

A single count supports this clone. The V call is TRBV7-2, the J call TRBJ2-2, with 7 bases matching TRBD2. The CDR3 covers 16 residues. Per germline, CDR1 SGHTA and CDR2 FQGNSA. The junction had 13 bases not matched to a gene; V was cut back by 5 bases and J by 7 bases. The CDR3 bases are TGTGCCAGCAGCCGCACCCCGCGGGGGTTTCACGGGGAGCTGTTTTTT. It encodes CASSRTPRGFHGELFF.

The chain carries TRBV5-1 and TRBJ2-3, with 10 bases that match TRBD1. V trimming: 4 bases; J trimming: 5 bases; junction bases outside the gene matches: 4. Germline CDR1 SGHRS, CDR2 YFSETQ. The CDR3 totals 14 residues. In DNA, the CDR3 is TGCGCCAGCAGCCCGGACAGGGGGAAAGATACGCAGTATTTT. This codes for CASSPDRGKDTQYF.

This chain joins TRBV30 and TRBJ1-5; D is unresolved. Germline assignment: CDR1 GTSNPN and CDR2 SVGIG (reference sequence). The CDR3 has 16 amino acids. V lost 0 bases and J lost 3, with 15 bases in between. The DNA for the CDR3 is TGTGCCTGGAGTGTAATGGGCCCTGGGCCCAATCAGCCCCAGCATTTT. This encodes CAWSVMGPGPNQPQHF.

The chain is built from TRBV5-1 and TRBJ2-1; D not resolved. V was trimmed by 5 bases and J by 5 bases, leaving 5 bases between them. This CDR3 is 11 amino acids long. The germline V gene has CDR1 SGHRS and CDR2 YFSETQ. The DNA of the CDR3 is TGCGCCAGCAGACAGAACAATGAGCAGTTCTTC. It codes for CASRQNNEQFF.

This clone was recorded a few times. The gene calls are TRBV20-1 and TRBJ2-7; D uncertain. Trimming stripped 3 bases from V and 0 bases from J, with 3 bases between. The CDR3 has 11 amino acids. Germline CDR1 reads DFQATT; CDR2 reads SNEGSKA (reference sequence). CDR3 nucleotide sequence: TGCAGTGCTAGCCTCTCCTACGAGCAGTACTTC. As protein: CSASLSYEQYF.

The V call is TRBV6-1, the J call TRBJ1-5; tentatively, D is TRBD1 (5 bases). Germline assignment: CDR1 MNHNS and CDR2 SASEGT. The CDR3 is 15 residues long. The ends were cut back, 5 bases at V and 0 bases at J, with 11 bases in the middle. The CDR3 sequence: CASSTQETSNQPQHF. In nucleotides, the CDR3 is TGTGCCAGCAGTACACAGGAAACTAGCAATCAGCCCCAGCATTTT.